The 7 T cell receptor beta chains below come from one sample, sequenced in a study of metastatic and nonmetastatic thyroid tumors. Each patient came to thyroid surgery without any prior treatment (of any kind). TCRdb reprocessed the PCR reads using MiXCR. The sample carries 25,000 to 30,000 clones, less than 4% recorded once. Sequencing input: blood. Source of these receptors: a male donor with papillary thyroid cancer or a benign thyroid nodule (not recorded which). Some clones in this sample may be carry-over from other donors' samples.

The V and J genes are TRBV20-1 and TRBJ2-3, with 8 bases identical to TRBD2. V shed 6 bases and J 4 bases; nucleotides not matched to a gene: 24. The germline gives CDR1 DFQATT, CDR2 SNEGSKA (reference sequence). This CDR3 contains 19 residues. The CDR3 nucleotides read TGCAGTGCCTCCGCACGGTACGGGATAACCGGGACTAGTTCAGATACGCAGTATTTT. The encoded protein is CSASARYGITGTSSDTQYF.

This clone is judged medium-sized. This chain connects TRBV6-1 to TRBJ1-2; D is unclear. Per germline, CDR1 MNHNS and CDR2 SASEGT. The CDR3 runs to 15 residues. V lost 5 bases and J 1 base, leaving 14 bases between the germline ends. DNA for the CDR3: TGTGCCAGCAGTTACGGGGTTGGACGTAACTATGGCTACACCTTC. Protein: CASSYGVGRNYGYTF.

This clone was observed at least ten times. A read error is possible here, since a much larger clone lies one base away. The chain is built from TRBV7-9 and TRBJ1-6, with D tentatively TRBD1 (5 bases). Germline V CDR1 and CDR2: SEHNR, FQNEAQ (reference sequence). This CDR3 comprises 14 residues. CDR3 in DNA: TGTGTCAGCGGTCGGGCGGGGCTAAATTCACCCCTCCACTTT. It specifies CVSGRAGLNSPLHF.

This clone was seen only a few times. This chain joins TRBV20-1 and TRBJ1-6, with D possibly being TRBD1 (5 bases). Germline V gene sequence: CDR1 DFQATT, CDR2 SNEGSKA (reference sequence). V was pared by 3 bases and J by 4 bases, with 10 bases between. The CDR3 sequence is 14 residues long. The CDR3 spells CSASGGEYNSPLHF. CDR3 sequence (DNA): TGCAGTGCTAGCGGGGGGGAGTATAATTCACCCCTCCACTTT.

V gene TRBV6-1 combines with J gene TRBJ2-1; D possibly corresponds to TRBD2 (5 bases). This CDR3 is built from 14 residues. In germline, CDR1 is MNHNS, CDR2 SASEGT. Trimming took off 3 bases at V and 0 bases at J, with 6 bases between the two ends. The CDR3 region has the DNA TGTGCCAGCAGTGATGGGAGCTCCTACAATGAGCAGTTCTTC. This sequence encodes CASSDGSSYNEQFF.

This clone is classed as medium-sized. This sequence joins TRBV6-1 and TRBJ2-1; D unresolved. The germline CDR1 and CDR2 sequences are MNHNS and SASEGT. The CDR3 extends over 15 amino acids. V was clipped by 4 bases and J by 0 bases, with 10 bases between them. DNA for the CDR3: TGTGCCAGCAGTGCGGTACAAAGCTCCTACAATGAGCAGTTCTTC. Translated, it gives CASSAVQSSYNEQFF.

This clone appeared many times. J is TRBJ1-6 and V is TRBV5-1; perhaps TRBD1 as D (6 bases). CDR1 SGHRS and CDR2 YFSETQ come from the germline V gene. The CDR3 consists of 16 residues. Deletions cut 2 bases from V and 5 bases from J, with 14 bases between. This CDR3 is CASSLTYRDNNSPLHF. The CDR3 nucleotides are TGCGCCAGCAGCTTAACGTACCGGGACAATAATTCACCCCTCCACTTT.